This T cell receptor beta chain was found in a study of blood T cell repertoires in COVID-19. Looking at the study overall: There were acute and convalescent COVID-19 samples, and they came from the United States, Italy and Spain. Sources were T cells, B-cell-depleted T cells, or PBMCs; the material itself was cDNA or gDNA.

The assay was immunoSEQ multiplex PCR, and TCRdb's table has in-frame clones only and misses some. The sample lists a few hundred thousand clones; 88% were seen once. Per germline, CDR1 SGHTA and CDR2 FQGNSA. The V and J ends lost 8 bases and 4 bases, in that order; junction bases with no gene match: 10. The CDR3 is 15 amino acids. The sample taken for sequencing was peripheral blood. The chain combines TRBV7-2 with TRBJ1-5, with 8 nucleotides matching TRBD1. This TCR came from a woman aged 30 to 39 who had recovered from COVID-19. Written as DNA, the CDR3 is TGTGCCAGCTCAGCTTCGGGACAGGAAAATCAGCCCCAGCATTTT. It is translated as CASSASGQENQPQHF.